Sequencing of this T cell receptor beta chain was carried out in a study of CD8 T cells in Susac syndrome. Whole-study results and caveats: Only a relatively small number of individuals were included in the TCR sequencing and HLA analysis.

For this clonotype: Its antigen is undetermined.

Reverse transcription of roughly 0.5 to 1 ug RNA was carried out with random hexamers. The TCR beta CDR3 was amplified by immunoSEQ multiplex PCR across 54 Vbeta, 13 Jbeta. From the immunoSEQ multiplex PCR reads, TCRdb called clonotypes with MiXCR, one entry per CDR3 protein. The data show approximately 160,000 distinct CDR3 sequences, around 93% seen once. The receptor comes from a human donor in good health. The sequenced sample was CD4+ T cells from PBMCs.

Here the CDR3 DNA reads TGCGCCAGCAGCTACGAGGGCGAAGAGACCCAGTACTTC. It yields the protein CASSYEGEETQYF. The chain recombines TRBV5-1 with TRBJ2-5, with a tentative D call TRBD2 (5 bases). CDR1 is SGHRS and CDR2 is YFSETQ in the germline V gene. The germline V and J ends were trimmed by 3 bases and 3 bases, with 9 bases remaining between them. The CDR3 extends over 13 amino acids.